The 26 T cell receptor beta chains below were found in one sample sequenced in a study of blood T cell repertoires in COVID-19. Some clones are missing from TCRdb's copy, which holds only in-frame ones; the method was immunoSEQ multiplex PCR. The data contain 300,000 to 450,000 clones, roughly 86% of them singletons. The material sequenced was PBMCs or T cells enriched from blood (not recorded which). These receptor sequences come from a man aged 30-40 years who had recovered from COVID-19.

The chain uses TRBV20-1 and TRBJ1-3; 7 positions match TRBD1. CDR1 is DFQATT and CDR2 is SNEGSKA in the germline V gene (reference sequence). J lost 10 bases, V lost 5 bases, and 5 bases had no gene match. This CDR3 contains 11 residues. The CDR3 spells CSAQGVETIYF. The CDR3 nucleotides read TGCAGTGCTCAGGGGGTGGAGACCATATATTTT.

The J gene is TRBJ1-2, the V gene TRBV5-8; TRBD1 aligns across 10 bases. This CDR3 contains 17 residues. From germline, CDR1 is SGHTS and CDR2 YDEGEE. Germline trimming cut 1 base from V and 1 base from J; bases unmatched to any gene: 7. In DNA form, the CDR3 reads TGTGCCAGCAGCTTGTTTGCCGGGACAGGGGATAACTATGGCTACACCTTC. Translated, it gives CASSLFAGTGDNYGYTF.

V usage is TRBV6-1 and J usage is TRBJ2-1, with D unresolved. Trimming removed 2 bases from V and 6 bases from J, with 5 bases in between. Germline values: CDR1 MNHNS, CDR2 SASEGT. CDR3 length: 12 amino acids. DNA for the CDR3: TGTGCCAGCAGTGAATTCGGCAATGAGCAGTTCTTC. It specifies CASSEFGNEQFF.

The DNA for the CDR3 is TGCGCCAGCAGCTTGGGAGCGGGGGCCAACCAAGAGACCCAGTACTTC. Its translation is CASSLGAGANQETQYF. The J gene is TRBJ2-5, the V gene TRBV5-1, with 8 bases that match TRBD2. Germline CDR1 and CDR2: SGHRS and YFSETQ. The CDR3 covers 16 residues. J was trimmed by 0 bases and V by 0 bases; bases with no gene match: 4.

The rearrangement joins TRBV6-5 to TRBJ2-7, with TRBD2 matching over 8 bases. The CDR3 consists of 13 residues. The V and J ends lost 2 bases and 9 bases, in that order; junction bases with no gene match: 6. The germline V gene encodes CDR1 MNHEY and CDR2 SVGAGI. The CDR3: CASSYLRGGPQYF. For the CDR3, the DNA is TGTGCCAGCAGTTACCTTCGCGGGGGGCCGCAGTACTTC.

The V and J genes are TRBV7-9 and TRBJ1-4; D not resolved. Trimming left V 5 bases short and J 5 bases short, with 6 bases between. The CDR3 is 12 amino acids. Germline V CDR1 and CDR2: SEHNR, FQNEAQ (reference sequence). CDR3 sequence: CASSTQNEKLFF. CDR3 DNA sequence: TGTGCCAGCAGCACGCAGAATGAAAAACTGTTTTTT.

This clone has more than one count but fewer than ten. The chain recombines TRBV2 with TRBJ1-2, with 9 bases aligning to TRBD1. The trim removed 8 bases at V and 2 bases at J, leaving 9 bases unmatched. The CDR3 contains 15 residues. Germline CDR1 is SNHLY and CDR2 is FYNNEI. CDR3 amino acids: CASYGQGTTNYGYTF. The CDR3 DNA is TGTGCCAGCTATGGACAGGGGACCACCAACTATGGCTACACCTTC. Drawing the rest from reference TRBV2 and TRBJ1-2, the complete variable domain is EPEVTQTPSHQVTQMGQEVILRCVPISNHLYFYWYRQILGQKVEFLVSFYNNEISEKSEIFDDQFSVERPDGSNFTLKIRSTKLEDSAMYFCASYGQGTTNYGYTFGSGTRLTVV.

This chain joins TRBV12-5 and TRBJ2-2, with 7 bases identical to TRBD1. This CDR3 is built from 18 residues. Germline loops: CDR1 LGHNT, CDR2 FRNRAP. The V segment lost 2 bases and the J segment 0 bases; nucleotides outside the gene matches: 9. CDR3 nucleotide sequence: TGTGCTAGTGGTTTGTCCCGGGACAGCCCAGCGAACACCGGGGAGCTGTTTTTT. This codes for CASGLSRDSPANTGELFF.

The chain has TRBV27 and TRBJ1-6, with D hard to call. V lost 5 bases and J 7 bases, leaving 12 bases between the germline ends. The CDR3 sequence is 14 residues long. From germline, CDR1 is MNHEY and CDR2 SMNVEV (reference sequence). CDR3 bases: TGTGCCAGCAGTCGGCCGGGGTGGAATTCACCCCTCCACTTT. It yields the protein CASSRPGWNSPLHF.

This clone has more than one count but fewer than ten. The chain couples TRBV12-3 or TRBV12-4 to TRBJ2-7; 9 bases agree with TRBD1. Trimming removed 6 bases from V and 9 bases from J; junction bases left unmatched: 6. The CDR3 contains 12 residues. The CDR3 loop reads CASSRQGVWQYF. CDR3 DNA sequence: TGTGCCAGCAGCAGACAGGGGGTTTGGCAGTACTTC.

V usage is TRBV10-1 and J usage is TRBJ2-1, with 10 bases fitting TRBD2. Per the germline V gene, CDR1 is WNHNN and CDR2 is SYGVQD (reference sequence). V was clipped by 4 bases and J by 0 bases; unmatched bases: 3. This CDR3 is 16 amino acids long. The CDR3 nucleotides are TGCGCCAGCAGTGGTTTAGCGGGGGGCTCCTACAATGAGCAGTTCTTC. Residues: CASSGLAGGSYNEQFF.

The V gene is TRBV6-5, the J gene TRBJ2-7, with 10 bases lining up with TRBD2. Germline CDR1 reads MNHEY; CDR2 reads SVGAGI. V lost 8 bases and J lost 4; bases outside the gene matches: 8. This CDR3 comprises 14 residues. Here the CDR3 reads CASRVSLAGYEQYF. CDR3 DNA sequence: TGTGCCAGCCGGGTTTCACTAGCGGGGTACGAGCAGTACTTC.

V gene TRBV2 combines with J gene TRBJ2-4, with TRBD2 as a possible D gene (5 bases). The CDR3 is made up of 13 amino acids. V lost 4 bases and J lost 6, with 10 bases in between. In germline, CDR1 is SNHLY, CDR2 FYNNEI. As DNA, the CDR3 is TGTGCCAGCAGTGCGAGAGAGGGAAACATTCAGTACTTC. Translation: CASSAREGNIQYF.

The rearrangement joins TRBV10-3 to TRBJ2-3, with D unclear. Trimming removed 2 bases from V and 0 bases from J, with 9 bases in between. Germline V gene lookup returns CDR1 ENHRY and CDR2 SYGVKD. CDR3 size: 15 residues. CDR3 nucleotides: TGTGCCATCAGTGAGGAGGAATTGAGCACAGATACGCAGTATTTT. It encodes CAISEEELSTDTQYF.

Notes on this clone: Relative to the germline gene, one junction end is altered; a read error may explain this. The CDR3 protein is CARSPGTGELFF. The CDR3 coding sequence is TGTGCCCGGAGCCCAGGAACCGGGGAGCTGTTTTTT. This chain joins TRBV30 and TRBJ2-2; D unresolved. The CDR3 loop spans 12 amino acids. Per the germline V gene, CDR1 is GTSNPN and CDR2 is SVGIG (reference sequence). The variable domain in full, with the rest retrieved from reference TRBV30 and TRBJ2-2, is SQTIHQWPATLVQPVGSPLSLECTVEGTSNPNLYWYRQAAGRGLQLLFYSVGIGQISSEVPQNLSASRPQDRQFILSSKKLLLSDSGFYLCARSPGTGELFFGEGSRLTVL.

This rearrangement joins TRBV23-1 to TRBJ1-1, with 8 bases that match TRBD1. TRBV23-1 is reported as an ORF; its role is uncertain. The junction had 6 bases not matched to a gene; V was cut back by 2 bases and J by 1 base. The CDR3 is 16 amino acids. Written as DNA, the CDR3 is TGCGCCAGCAGTCAAAATTCCGACAGGGGGAACACTGAAGCTTTCTTT. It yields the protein CASSQNSDRGNTEAFF.

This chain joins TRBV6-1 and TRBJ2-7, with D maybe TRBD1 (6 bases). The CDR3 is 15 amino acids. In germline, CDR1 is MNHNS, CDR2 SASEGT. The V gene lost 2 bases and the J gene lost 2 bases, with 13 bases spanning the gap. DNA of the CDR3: TGTGCCAGCAGTGAATATAGGGGGATTACCTACGAGCAGTACTTC. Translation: CASSEYRGITYEQYF.

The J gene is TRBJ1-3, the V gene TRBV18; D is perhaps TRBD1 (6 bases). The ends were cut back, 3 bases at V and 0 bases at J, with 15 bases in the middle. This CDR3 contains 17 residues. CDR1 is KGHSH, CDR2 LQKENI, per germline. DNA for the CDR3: TGTGCCAGCTCACCGCAGGACAGTTCCTTCTCTGGAAACACCATATATTTT. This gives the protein CASSPQDSSFSGNTIYF.

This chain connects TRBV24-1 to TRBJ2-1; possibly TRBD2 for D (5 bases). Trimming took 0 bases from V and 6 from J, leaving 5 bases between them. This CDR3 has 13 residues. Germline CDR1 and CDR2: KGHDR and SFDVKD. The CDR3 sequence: CATSDLGGNEQFF. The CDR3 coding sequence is TGTGCCACCAGTGATTTGGGAGGCAATGAGCAGTTCTTC.

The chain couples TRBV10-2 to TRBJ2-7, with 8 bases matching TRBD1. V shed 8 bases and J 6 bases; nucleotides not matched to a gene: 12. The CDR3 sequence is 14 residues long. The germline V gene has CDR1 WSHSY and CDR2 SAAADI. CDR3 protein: CASGGISRGLEQYF. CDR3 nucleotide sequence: TGCGCCAGCGGGGGGATATCCAGGGGGCTCGAGCAGTACTTC.

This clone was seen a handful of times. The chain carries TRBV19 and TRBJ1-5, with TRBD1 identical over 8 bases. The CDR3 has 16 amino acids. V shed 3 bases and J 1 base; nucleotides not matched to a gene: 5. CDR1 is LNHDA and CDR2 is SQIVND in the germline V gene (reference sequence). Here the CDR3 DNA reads TGTGCCAGTAGTATGCCGGACAGGGCCAGCAATCAGCCCCAGCATTTT. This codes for CASSMPDRASNQPQHF.

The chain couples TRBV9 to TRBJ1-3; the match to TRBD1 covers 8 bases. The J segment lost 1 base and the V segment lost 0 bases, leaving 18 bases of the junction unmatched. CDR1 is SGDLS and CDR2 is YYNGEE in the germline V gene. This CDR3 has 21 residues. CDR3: CASSVATGTGAEGMSGNTIYF. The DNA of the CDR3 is TGTGCCAGCAGCGTAGCTACGGGGACAGGAGCGGAGGGAATGTCTGGAAACACCATATATTTT.

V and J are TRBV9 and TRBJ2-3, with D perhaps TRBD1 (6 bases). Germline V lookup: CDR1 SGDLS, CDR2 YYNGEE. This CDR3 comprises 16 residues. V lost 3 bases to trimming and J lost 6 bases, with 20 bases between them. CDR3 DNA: TGTGCCAGCAGCGGATTTACAGGGAGCCTAGGGGATACGCAGTATTTT. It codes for CASSGFTGSLGDTQYF.

The CDR3: CASSYSFWRGGNADTQYF. The CDR3 DNA follows: TGTGCCAGCAGTTACTCGTTTTGGCGGGGGGGCAATGCAGATACGCAGTATTTT. The V gene is TRBV6-2 or TRBV6-3, the J gene TRBJ2-3; the match to TRBD2 covers 9 bases. Trimming removed 0 bases from V and 4 bases from J; junction bases left unmatched: 11. The CDR3 consists of 18 residues. The germline CDR1 and CDR2 sequences are MNHEY and SVGEGT.

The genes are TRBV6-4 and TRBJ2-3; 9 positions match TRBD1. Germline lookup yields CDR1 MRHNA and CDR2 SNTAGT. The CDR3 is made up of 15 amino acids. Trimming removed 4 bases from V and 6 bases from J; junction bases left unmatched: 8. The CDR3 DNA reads TGTGCCAGCAGTGGGTCGGGACAGGGCGCGGATACGCAGTATTTT. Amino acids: CASSGSGQGADTQYF.

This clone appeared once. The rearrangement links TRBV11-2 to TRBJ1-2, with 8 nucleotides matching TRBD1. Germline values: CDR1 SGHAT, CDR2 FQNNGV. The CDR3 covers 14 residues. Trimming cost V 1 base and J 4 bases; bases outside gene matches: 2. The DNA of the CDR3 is TGTGCCAGCAGCTTAGGTCAGGGGGCCTATGGCTACACCTTC. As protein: CASSLGQGAYGYTF.